The source of this TCR beta chain is a study of vaccination effects on CD4 cells after COVID-19. Study-level information: Post-vaccine specimens arrived a median 72 days past the second dose.

Antigen-specific CD4+ T cells were expanded (with viral peptide pools) by the ViraFEST assay ahead of sequencing. Subsequent to a culture period of under twelve days, CD4+ T cells were isolated. Participants completed two doses of the BNT162b2 or mRNA-1273 vaccine. Every well got 1.5 million to 2.5 million PBMC, which were grown with about 9.2 IU/ml IL-2 and 10 ug/ml peptides. TCRdb's table, derived via immunoSEQ multiplex PCR, lists solely in-frame clones and lacks some. The data contain around 67,000 clones, approximately 81% of them singletons. With regard to this clone: Its antigen is not identified.

The source material was CD4+ T cells from PBMCs cultured with HCoV-229E spike peptides, sampled after COVID-19 vaccination. The clonotype was recovered from a human donor who received a COVID-19 vaccine.

CDR3 in amino acids: CASSKAVLRDAQYF. Here the CDR3 DNA reads TGTGCCAGCAGCAAAGCCGTTCTTCGGGATGCGCAGTATTTT. The chain combines TRBV2 with TRBJ2-3; tentatively, D is TRBD2 (5 bases). This CDR3 is 14 amino acids long. Trimming removed 6 bases at V and 10 bases at J, with 20 bases between. The germline V gene encodes CDR1 SNHLY and CDR2 FYNNEI.